The 29 T cell receptor beta chains given below trace back to one sample, sequenced in a study of post-analysis software for immune sequencing data. Findings and limits, study-wide: About 5 TRBV segments, including TRBV5-6, TRBV5-1 and TRBV20-1, were more frequent in patients than controls.

Each TCR beta cDNA library carried unique molecular identifiers. TCRdb re-called the PCR reads with MiXCR, one entry per CDR3 protein. The sample contains hundreds of thousands of distinct CDR3 sequences, less than 35% of which appear only once. These TCRs' antigens remain unknown. The sequenced sample consisted of blood. Every receptor here comes from a girl aged 10-17 years with multiple sclerosis.

As to this clonotype: A much bigger clone sits one base away, suggesting this may be a read error. V and J are TRBV5-1 and TRBJ2-5, with D possibly matching TRBD2 (5 bases). Germline lookup yields CDR1 SGHRS and CDR2 YFSETQ. There are 15 residues in the CDR3. CDR3 DNA: TGCGCCAGCAGCAGCCGACCGGGATCTCAAGGGACCCAGTACTTC. It encodes CASSSRPGSQGTQYF.

This clonotype was seen only a few times. V gene TRBV4-1 combines with J gene TRBJ2-5, with D possibly being TRBD1 (6 bases). The CDR3 is 14 amino acids. Germline lookup yields CDR1 MGHRA and CDR2 YSYEKL. Trimming removed 6 bases at V and 2 bases at J, with 13 bases between. The CDR3 DNA reads TGCGCCAGCAGTCTTACAGGGCTTCAAGAGACCCAGTACTTC. Its protein product is CASSLTGLQETQYF.

Only a few counts were recorded for this clonotype. This chain links TRBV20-1 with TRBJ2-3; 9 bases agree with TRBD2. CDR3 length: 15 amino acids. V was pared by 6 bases and J by 1 base, with 8 bases of the junction left unmatched. Germline CDR1 reads DFQATT; CDR2 reads SNEGSKA (reference sequence). The CDR3: CSAAPIAGGTDTQYF. In DNA, the CDR3 is TGCAGTGCCGCTCCAATAGCGGGGGGCACAGATACGCAGTATTTT.

The chain couples TRBV4-1 to TRBJ1-5, with a weak D call TRBD1 (5 bases). CDR1 is MGHRA and CDR2 is YSYEKL in the germline V gene. This CDR3 comprises 16 residues. V was cut by 3 bases and J by 2 bases, with 14 bases left in between. CDR3 amino acids: CASSQSGRGGNQPQHF. Written as DNA, the CDR3 is TGCGCCAGCAGCCAGTCCGGGAGGGGAGGCAATCAGCCCCAGCATTTT.

The CDR3 reads CASSQEGAPYEQYF. The CDR3 DNA is TGTGCCAGCAGCCAAGAGGGGGCCCCCTACGAGCAGTACTTC. The V call is TRBV7-2, the J call TRBJ2-7, with 7 nucleotides matching TRBD1. With 5 bases clipped from V and 2 bases from J, the junction kept 6 bases outside the gene matches. The CDR3 loop spans 14 amino acids. Germline assignment: CDR1 SGHTA and CDR2 FQGNSA. The entire variable domain, with the rest obtained from reference TRBV7-2 and TRBJ2-7, is as follows: GAGVSQSPSNKVTEKGKDVELRCDPISGHTALYWYRQSLGQGLEFLIYFQGNSAPDKSGLPSDRFSAERTGGSVSTLTIQRTQQEDSAVYLCASSQEGAPYEQYFGPGTRLTVT.

This clonotype was detected a few times. The CDR3 here is CSAQTGGNTGELFF. CDR3 coding DNA: TGCAGCGCCCAGACAGGGGGGAACACCGGGGAGCTGTTTTTT. This chain uses TRBV29-1 with TRBJ2-2; 9 positions agree with TRBD1. Trimming removed 7 bases from V and 1 base from J; junction bases left unmatched: 4. The germline V gene encodes CDR1 SQVTM and CDR2 ANQGSEA. The CDR3 covers 14 residues.

The chain is built from TRBV28 and TRBJ2-3, with 12 bases that match TRBD1. There are 15 residues in the CDR3. Germline CDR1 and CDR2: MDHEN and SYDVKM. Trimming took 7 bases from V and 7 from J; bases not matched to a gene: 9. Here the CDR3 DNA reads TGTGCCAGCATCGCGCCGGGACAGGGGGCTTATACGCAGTATTTT. Encoded protein: CASIAPGQGAYTQYF.

This clonotype was seen ten or more times. This sequence joins TRBV28 and TRBJ2-3, with 10 bases aligning to TRBD2. The CDR3 contains 17 residues. J lost 2 bases, V lost 6 bases, and 11 bases had no gene match. Germline V lookup: CDR1 MDHEN, CDR2 SYDVKM. In DNA form, the CDR3 reads TGTGCCAGCAGCTCCCCTTTTGGACTAGCGGACACAGATACGCAGTATTTT. This translates into CASSSPFGLADTDTQYF.

This chain links TRBV20-1 with TRBJ1-2, with no clear D. The germline CDR1 and CDR2 sequences are DFQATT and SNEGSKA (reference sequence). This CDR3 is built from 15 residues. Trimming took off 8 bases at V and 9 bases at J, with 28 bases between the two ends. CDR3 in DNA: TGCAGTACTCCACAACTGTCACCGGCCACTTTACGCTACACCTTC. The encoded protein is CSTPQLSPATLRYTF.

The rearrangement joins TRBV28 to TRBJ1-4; D is unresolved. CDR3 length: 12 amino acids. The germline CDR1 and CDR2 sequences are MDHEN and SYDVKM. Trimming stripped 2 bases from V and 6 bases from J, with 4 bases between. CDR3 sequence reads: CASSLADEKLFF. CDR3 bases: TGTGCCAGCAGTTTAGCGGATGAAAAACTGTTTTTT.

The V call is TRBV7-2, the J call TRBJ2-3; weak D call: TRBD2 (5 bases). This CDR3 region has 16 residues. The germline V gene encodes CDR1 SGHTA and CDR2 FQGNSA. V was cut by 2 bases and J by 2 bases, with 14 bases left in between. The CDR3 sequence: CASSLIMGRPTDTQYF. In DNA, the CDR3 is TGTGCCAGCAGCTTAATAATGGGGAGACCCACAGATACGCAGTATTTT.

The V call is TRBV2, the J call TRBJ2-1; D might be TRBD2 (6 bases). Germline loops: CDR1 SNHLY, CDR2 FYNNEI. The CDR3 loop spans 17 amino acids. V lost 10 bases, J lost 0 bases, and 22 bases lay in between. The CDR3 reads CATLPGLQDASYNEQFF. In DNA form, the CDR3 reads TGTGCCACCCTTCCGGGACTCCAAGACGCCTCCTACAATGAGCAGTTCTTC.

The J gene is TRBJ2-5, the V gene TRBV13; D is possibly TRBD2 (5 bases). The CDR3 is made up of 13 amino acids. Trimming left V 6 bases short and J 5 bases short, with 13 bases between. Germline V CDR1 and CDR2: PRHDT, FYEKMQ (reference sequence). The CDR3 DNA reads TGTGCCAGCAGTATGTCTAGCCGGGAGACCCAGTACTTC. Protein sequence: CASSMSSRETQYF.

About this clonotype: Given a much more abundant clone one base away, this may be a read error. V gene TRBV5-1 combines with J gene TRBJ2-3; 10 bases fit TRBD2. Germline V lookup: CDR1 SGHRS, CDR2 YFSETQ. Germline trimming cut 1 base from V and 4 bases from J; bases unmatched to any gene: 3. This CDR3 comprises 15 residues. The CDR3 DNA is TGCGCCAGCAGCTTGACTAGCGGGACGGCAGATACGCAGTATTTT. Protein product: CASSLTSGTADTQYF.

This clonotype was detected only a few times. This sequence joins TRBV15 and TRBJ1-5; D perhaps matches TRBD1 (5 bases). CDR1 is LNHNV, CDR2 YYDKDF, per germline (reference sequence). The V and J ends lost 3 bases and 5 bases respectively, with 11 bases between them. CDR3 size: 14 residues. CDR3 region: CATSRADSDQPQHF. CDR3 sequence (DNA): TGTGCCACCAGCAGGGCTGACAGCGATCAGCCCCAGCATTTT.

The table lists this clonotype with a few counts. The chain carries TRBV27 and TRBJ2-4; D is ambiguous. The J call may not be correct, given that the DNA end is closer to TRBJ2-7. The germline V gene encodes CDR1 MNHEY and CDR2 SMNVEV (reference sequence). This CDR3 has 13 residues. The CDR3 sequence: CASSTSGRVEQYF. CDR3 in DNA: TGTGCCAGCAGTACCTCGGGTAGGGTCGAGCAGTACTTC.

This chain connects TRBV20-1 to TRBJ2-3, with unresolved D. Germline V gives CDR1 DFQATT, CDR2 SNEGSKA (reference sequence). This CDR3 is 15 amino acids long. Trimming cost V 0 bases and J 2 bases, with 12 bases left between them. As DNA, the CDR3 is TGCAGTGCTAGAGAGGTTGCTAGAAACACAGATACGCAGTATTTT. It is translated as CSAREVARNTDTQYF.

This sequence joins TRBV5-1 and TRBJ1-5, with D tentatively TRBD1 (6 bases). Germline V CDR1 and CDR2: SGHRS, YFSETQ. Between the trimmed V and J ends, which lost 4 bases and 0 bases, there was a span of 14 bases. This CDR3 comprises 16 residues. The CDR3 nucleotides are TGCGCCAGCAGCCTAGACGGACAGAATAGCAATCAGCCCCAGCATTTT. Amino acids: CASSLDGQNSNQPQHF.

Of note for this clonotype: A much bigger clone sits one base away, suggesting this may be a read error. The chain combines TRBV20-1 with TRBJ2-1; 14 bases map to TRBD2. The germline CDR1 and CDR2 sequences are DFQATT and SNEGSKA (reference sequence). With V trimmed by 6 bases and J by 0 bases, 10 bases remained unmatched. This CDR3 comprises 18 residues. CDR3 DNA: TGCAGTGCCCCAGGGGGACTAGCGGGAGCGAGCTCCTACAATGAGCAGTTCTTC. This encodes CSAPGGLAGASSYNEQFF.

This clonotype has just a few counts. The chain carries TRBV7-6 and TRBJ2-7; the match to TRBD1 covers 9 bases. Germline-derived CDR1 and CDR2 are SGHVS and FNYEAQ. V dropped 0 bases and J dropped 5; count of bases not matched to a gene: 5. The CDR3 loop spans 15 amino acids. As DNA, the CDR3 is TGTGCCAGCAGCTTAGCAGTCGGGACAGGGAACGAGCAGTACTTC. Encoded protein: CASSLAVGTGNEQYF.

Notes on this clonotype: At one end, the junction sequence differs from germline, possibly due to a read error. V and J are TRBV4-1 and TRBJ1-2; unclear D gene. Germline-derived CDR1 and CDR2 are MGHRA and YSYEKL. The length of the CDR3 is 11 residues. The CDR3 protein is CASSSRFGYIF. The CDR3 DNA follows: TGCGCCAGCAGCTCAAGATTTGGCTACATCTTC.

The chain uses TRBV6-1 and TRBJ1-4; TRBD1 is a possible D gene (5 bases). Germline lookup yields CDR1 MNHNS and CDR2 SASEGT. The CDR3 is made up of 14 amino acids. V was pared by 4 bases and J by 6 bases, with 12 bases between. The CDR3 protein is CASSGGRPDEKLFF. In nucleotides, the CDR3 is TGTGCCAGCAGTGGGGGCAGGCCCGATGAAAAACTGTTTTTT.

This sequence joins TRBV7-2 and TRBJ2-7; D unresolved. The germline gives CDR1 SGHTA, CDR2 FQGNSA. The CDR3 length is 14 residues. The V gene lost 4 bases and the J gene lost 0 bases, with 10 bases spanning the gap. The CDR3 coding sequence is TGTGCCAGCAGCTCCAGACACCGCTCCTACGAGCAGTACTTC. Residues: CASSSRHRSYEQYF.

The chain has TRBV7-9 and TRBJ2-5, with D perhaps being TRBD1 or TRBD2 (5 bases each). The germline CDR1 and CDR2 sequences are SEHNR and FQNEAQ (reference sequence). The length of the CDR3 is 16 residues. Trimming cost V 8 bases and J 0 bases, with 19 bases left between them. In DNA form, the CDR3 reads TGTGCCAGCCAGCCTAGAGGGGCCCTGGACCAAGAGACCCAGTACTTC. Encoded protein: CASQPRGALDQETQYF.

The chain carries TRBV29-1 and TRBJ2-3, with D perhaps matching TRBD1 or TRBD2 (5 bases each). The V end was cut by 6 bases, the J end by 9 bases, with 13 bases between. Germline V gene sequence: CDR1 SQVTM, CDR2 ANQGSEA. The CDR3 runs to 11 residues. CDR3 loop: CSVDRDPTQYF. CDR3 coding DNA: TGCAGCGTGGACCGGGACCCCACGCAGTATTTT.

The V and J genes are TRBV9 and TRBJ2-5; D uncertain. Germline CDR1 and CDR2: SGDLS and YYNGEE. The ends were cut back, 0 bases at V and 1 base at J, with 13 bases in the middle. The CDR3 is made up of 16 amino acids. CDR3: CASSVDPQGAQETQYF. CDR3 nucleotide sequence: TGTGCCAGCAGCGTAGACCCCCAAGGAGCCCAAGAGACCCAGTACTTC.

The chain combines TRBV27 with TRBJ2-1, with 8 positions matching TRBD1. The CDR3 is 16 residues long. V lost 7 bases, J lost 5 bases, and 13 bases stayed unmatched. CDR1 is MNHEY, CDR2 SMNVEV, per germline (reference sequence). The CDR3 sequence is CASILRTGWGNNEQFF. The CDR3 bases are TGTGCCAGCATCCTTAGGACAGGGTGGGGAAACAATGAGCAGTTCTTC.

The rearrangement uses TRBV27 and TRBJ2-1; possibly TRBD2 for D (5 bases). Germline lookup yields CDR1 MNHEY and CDR2 SMNVEV (reference sequence). This CDR3 region has 15 residues. Trimming stripped 6 bases from V and 8 bases from J, with 20 bases between. DNA for the CDR3: TGTGCCAGCAGGAGACTGCAACTAGAGGGAGATGAGCAGTTCTTC. Protein sequence: CASRRLQLEGDEQFF.

This clonotype was observed a handful of times. The V gene is TRBV7-2, the J gene TRBJ2-7; 8 nucleotides line up with TRBD2. This CDR3 is built from 20 residues. The junction had 22 bases not matched to a gene; V was cut back by 1 base and J by 5 bases. Germline CDR1 is SGHTA and CDR2 is FQGNSA. CDR3 residues: CASSLVVLPGASGSRDEQYF. The DNA of the CDR3 is TGTGCCAGCAGCTTAGTAGTTCTTCCGGGAGCTAGCGGGTCCCGGGACGAGCAGTACTTC.